Listed below are T cell receptor beta chains from one sample, sequenced in a study of blood T cell repertoires in COVID-19. Here immunoSEQ multiplex PCR was the method, and the copy in TCRdb shows in-frame clones only, minus some. Altogether 200,000 to 250,000 clones are present, roughly 80% being singletons, with the ten largest covering approximately 7.5%. Sequencing used peripheral blood. The source is a woman of 80 years or more with COVID-19, enrolled during active disease. The conserved cysteine and the conserved F or W are not part of the CDR3 here. Fields, in order: V gene, CDR3 length, CDR3 protein.

>TRBV7-3|11
ASSVTGEDEQY
>TRBV3-1/TRBV3-2|15
ASSPTTPYEETSGYT
>TRBV5-1|14
ASSLAASGNYNEQF
>TRBV6-5|13
ASSYSKWGDSPLH
>TRBV6-6|11
ASSSWTSETQY
>TRBV5-1|12
ASSSGLPNSPLH
>TRBV19|13
ASSSRSVGHNEQF
>TRBV10-3|11
AISESGINEQF
>TRBV6-5|12
ASVGQGGYTEAF
>TRBV24-1|18
ATSDLQSGTTSRHTGELF
>TRBV5-1|13
ASSLVASGSYEQY
>TRBV5-6|13
ASSRFEGLLGTQY
>TRBV7-8|12
ASSFQGLNTEAF
>TRBV20-1|10
SASPGGEKLF
>TRBV9|15
ASSVGGLFWSGNTIY
>TRBV3-1/TRBV3-2|14
ASSQRAAGFNYGYT